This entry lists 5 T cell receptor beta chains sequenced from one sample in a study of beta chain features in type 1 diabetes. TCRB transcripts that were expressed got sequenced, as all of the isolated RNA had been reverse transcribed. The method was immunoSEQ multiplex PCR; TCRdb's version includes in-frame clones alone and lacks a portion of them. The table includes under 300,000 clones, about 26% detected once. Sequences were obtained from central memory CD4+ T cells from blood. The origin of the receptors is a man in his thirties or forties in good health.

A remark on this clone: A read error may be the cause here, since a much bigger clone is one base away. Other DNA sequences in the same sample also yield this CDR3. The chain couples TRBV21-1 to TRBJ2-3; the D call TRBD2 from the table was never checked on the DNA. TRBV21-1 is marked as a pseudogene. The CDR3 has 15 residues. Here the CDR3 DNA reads TGTGCCAGCAGCAAAGGGGGGACTAGGACAGATACGCAGTATTTT. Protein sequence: CASSKGGTRTDTQYF.

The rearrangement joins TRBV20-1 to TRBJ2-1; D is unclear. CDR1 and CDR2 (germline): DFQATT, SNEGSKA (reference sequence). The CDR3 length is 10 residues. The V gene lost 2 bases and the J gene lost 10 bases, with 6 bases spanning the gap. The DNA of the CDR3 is TGCAGTGCTAGATCCGCCGAGCAGTTCTTC. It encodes CSARSAEQFF.

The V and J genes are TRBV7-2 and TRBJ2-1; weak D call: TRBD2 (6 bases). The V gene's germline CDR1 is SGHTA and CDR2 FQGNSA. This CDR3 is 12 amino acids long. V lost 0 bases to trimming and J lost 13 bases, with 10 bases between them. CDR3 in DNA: TGTGCCAGCAGCTTAGCGCGGGGTGTTCAGTTCTTC. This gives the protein CASSLARGVQFF.

CDR3 nucleotide sequence: TGTGCCAGCAGCTTTGCAGGGACTAGCGGACAAGAGACCCAGTACTTC. Translating gives CASSFAGTSGQETQYF. The chain has TRBV7-2 and TRBJ2-5; TRBD2 matches 11 bases. CDR1 is SGHTA and CDR2 is FQGNSA in the germline V gene. The CDR3 totals 16 residues. Trimming took 3 bases from V and 2 from J; bases not matched to a gene: 5.

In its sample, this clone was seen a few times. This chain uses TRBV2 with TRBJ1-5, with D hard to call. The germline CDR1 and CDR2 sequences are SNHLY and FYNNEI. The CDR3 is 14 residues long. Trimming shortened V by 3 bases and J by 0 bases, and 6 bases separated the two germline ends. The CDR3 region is CASSERSSNQPQHF. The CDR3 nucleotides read TGTGCCAGCAGTGAGCGGTCTAGCAATCAGCCCCAGCATTTT.